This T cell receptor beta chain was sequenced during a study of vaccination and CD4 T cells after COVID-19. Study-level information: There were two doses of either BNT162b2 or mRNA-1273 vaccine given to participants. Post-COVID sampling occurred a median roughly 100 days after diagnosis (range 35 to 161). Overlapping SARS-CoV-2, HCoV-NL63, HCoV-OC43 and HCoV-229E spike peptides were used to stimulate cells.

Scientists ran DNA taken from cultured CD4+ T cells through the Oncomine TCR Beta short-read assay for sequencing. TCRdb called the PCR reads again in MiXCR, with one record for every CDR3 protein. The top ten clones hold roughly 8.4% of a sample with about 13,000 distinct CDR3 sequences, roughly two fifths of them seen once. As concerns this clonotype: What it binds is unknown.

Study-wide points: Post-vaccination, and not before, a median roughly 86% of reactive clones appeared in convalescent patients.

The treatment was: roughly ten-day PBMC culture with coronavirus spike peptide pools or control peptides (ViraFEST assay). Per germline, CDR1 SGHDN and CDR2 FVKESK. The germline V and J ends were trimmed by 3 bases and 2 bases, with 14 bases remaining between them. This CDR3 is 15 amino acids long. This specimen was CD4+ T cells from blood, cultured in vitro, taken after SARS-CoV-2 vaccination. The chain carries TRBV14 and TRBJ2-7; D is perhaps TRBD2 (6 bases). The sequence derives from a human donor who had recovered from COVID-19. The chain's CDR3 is CASSQAREVTYEQYF. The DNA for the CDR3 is TGTGCCAGCAGCCAGGCCAGGGAGGTGACCTACGAGCAGTACTTC.